Presented here are 20 T cell receptor beta chains from one specimen sequenced in a study of blood T cell repertoires in COVID-19. The method was immunoSEQ multiplex PCR; TCRdb's version includes in-frame clones alone and lacks a portion of them. The data contain some 150,000 clones, around 83% of them seen just once; the ten biggest clones take up about 2.5%. Sequencing was performed on peripheral blood. These receptors originate from a human donor with acute or convalescent COVID-19. The donor label of this sample is uncertain.

J is TRBJ1-6 and V is TRBV19; the D is unclear. The CDR3 covers 15 residues. CDR1 is LNHDA, CDR2 SQIVND, per germline (reference sequence). V lost 6 bases to trimming and J lost 0 bases, with 9 bases between them. The CDR3 DNA is TGTGCCAGTAGGCACGTGAGCTCCTATAATTCACCCCTCCACTTT. It specifies CASRHVSSYNSPLHF.

In its sample, this clone was seen once. The rearrangement joins TRBV6-2 or TRBV6-3 to TRBJ1-5; 7 nucleotides align to TRBD1. Per germline, CDR1 MNHEY and CDR2 SVGEGT. This CDR3 region has 19 residues. Losses at the gene ends were 6 bases for V and 4 bases for J; bases not matched to a gene: 21. The CDR3: CASSPAPGRQGGRNQPQHF. Here the CDR3 DNA reads TGTGCCAGCAGCCCAGCTCCAGGGAGACAGGGCGGGCGAAATCAGCCCCAGCATTTT.

The chain links TRBV10-3 to TRBJ2-5, with D unresolved. The CDR3 totals 11 residues. Germline values: CDR1 ENHRY, CDR2 SYGVKD. Deletions cut 3 bases from V and 5 bases from J, with 4 bases between. CDR3 DNA sequence: TGTGCCATCAGTGATTCGGAGACCCAGTACTTC. Translated: CAISDSETQYF.

The chain links TRBV18 to TRBJ2-7; 8 bases align to TRBD1. With 4 bases clipped from V and 4 bases from J, the junction kept 6 bases outside the gene matches. The CDR3 contains 14 residues. The germline CDR1 and CDR2 sequences are KGHSH and LQKENI. The CDR3 DNA is TGTGCCAGCTCACTTCTGGACAGGGCTTACGAGCAGTACGTC. It codes for CASSLLDRAYEQYV.

This chain uses TRBV4-2 with TRBJ2-5; 8 nucleotides match TRBD2. V shed 0 bases, J shed 1 base, and the junction held 7 bases outside the gene matches. Looked up from germline, CDR1 is LGHNA and CDR2 is YNFKEQ. The CDR3 has 17 residues. CDR3 loop: CASSQEQALAVQETQYF. CDR3 coding DNA: TGTGCCAGCAGCCAAGAACAGGCACTAGCGGTCCAAGAGACCCAGTACTTC.

The rearrangement uses TRBV27 and TRBJ1-2, with D uncertain. Between the trimmed V and J ends, which lost 4 bases and 2 bases, there was a span of 11 bases. The CDR3 is made up of 14 amino acids. The V gene's germline CDR1 is MNHEY and CDR2 SMNVEV (reference sequence). The CDR3 DNA reads as TGTGCCAGCAGTTCCATCGGAGGGAACTATGGCTACACCTTC. Its translation is CASSSIGGNYGYTF.

Only one count was recorded for this clone. The chain employs TRBV9 and TRBJ2-1, with a weak D call TRBD2 (6 bases). The CDR3 totals 16 residues. Germline V gene sequence: CDR1 SGDLS, CDR2 YYNGEE. Deletions cut 1 base from V and 0 bases from J, with 11 bases between. The CDR3 sequence: CASSVRGLSSYNEQFF. CDR3 bases: TGTGCCAGCAGCGTAAGGGGACTTAGCTCCTACAATGAGCAGTTCTTC. The whole variable domain, filled in from reference TRBV9 and TRBJ2-1, reads DSGVTQTPKHLITATGQRVTLRCSPRSGDLSVYWYQQSLDQGLQFLIQYYNGEERAKGNILERFSAQQFPDLHSELNLSSLELGDSALYFCASSVRGLSSYNEQFFGPGTRLTVL.

A few counts support this clone. V gene TRBV10-3 combines with J gene TRBJ1-1; tentatively, D is TRBD1 (6 bases). Trimming shortened V by 5 bases and J by 2 bases, and 9 bases separated the two germline ends. This CDR3 region has 13 residues. Germline V gene data show CDR1 as ENHRY and CDR2 as SYGVKD. The CDR3 reads CAISRDTNTEAFF. The CDR3 DNA sequence: TGTGCCATCAGTCGGGACACCAACACTGAAGCTTTCTTT.

V is TRBV6-2 or TRBV6-3 and J is TRBJ1-2; TRBD1 matches at 7 bases. The length of the CDR3 is 13 residues. The J segment lost 3 bases and the V segment lost 5 bases, leaving 3 bases of the junction unmatched. Germline V CDR1 and CDR2: MNHEY, SVGEGT. CDR3 bases: TGTGCCAGCAGTGAGGACAGGTACTATGGCTACACCTTC. Amino acid sequence: CASSEDRYYGYTF.

J is TRBJ1-2 and V is TRBV27; possibly TRBD1 for D (5 bases). The CDR3 is 13 residues long. Trimming took off 10 bases at V and 10 bases at J, with 22 bases between the two ends. Germline-derived CDR1 and CDR2 are MNHEY and SMNVEV (reference sequence). CDR3 sequence: CATASGDSGYYTF. DNA for the CDR3: TGTGCCACGGCGTCCGGGGACTCTGGCTACTACACCTTC.

V usage is TRBV28 and J usage is TRBJ1-6, with D tentatively TRBD1 (5 bases). Per germline, CDR1 MDHEN and CDR2 SYDVKM. Trimming took 5 bases from V and 7 from J, leaving 12 bases between them. The CDR3 sequence is 14 residues long. The CDR3 loop reads CASSPQGANSPLHF. The DNA of the CDR3 is TGTGCCAGCAGTCCCCAAGGGGCGAATTCACCCCTCCACTTT.

V and J are TRBV10-3 and TRBJ2-2, with a possible D match to TRBD2 (6 bases). The V end lost 6 bases, the J end lost 5 bases, and 16 bases lay between the germline ends. Looked up from germline, CDR1 is ENHRY and CDR2 is SYGVKD. The length of the CDR3 is 15 residues. The chain's CDR3 is CAISTTSSLTGELFF. For the CDR3, the DNA is TGTGCCATCAGCACCACTAGCAGTTTAACCGGGGAGCTGTTTTTT.

This rearrangement joins TRBV4-3 to TRBJ2-3; 10 nucleotides match TRBD2. J gave up 3 bases and V 0 bases, and 18 bases lay outside the gene matches. The CDR3 runs to 21 residues. In germline, CDR1 is LGHNA, CDR2 YSLEER. The CDR3, as DNA: TGCGCCAGCAGCCAAGAATTTCGTTGGGCTAGCGGGAGTGTTAGAACAGATACGCAGTATTTT. Its translation: CASSQEFRWASGSVRTDTQYF.

This clone was observed once. The chain combines TRBV28 with TRBJ1-3; TRBD1 is a possible D gene (5 bases). The V and J ends lost 5 bases and 1 base respectively, with 15 bases between them. The CDR3 is 16 amino acids. CDR1 is MDHEN, CDR2 SYDVKM, per germline. The CDR3 region has the DNA TGTGCCAGCAGTCCGCCGTTTGGGGCTTCTGGAAACACCATATATTTT. It translates to CASSPPFGASGNTIYF. The whole variable domain, filled in from reference TRBV28 and TRBJ1-3, reads DVKVTQSSRYLVKRTGEKVFLECVQDMDHENMFWYRQDPGLGLRLIYFSYDVKMKEKGDIPEGYSVSREKKERFSLILESASTNQTSMYLCASSPPFGASGNTIYFGEGSWLTVV.

The genes are TRBV19 and TRBJ2-1; 8 bases are shared with TRBD1. V shed 3 bases and J 7 bases; nucleotides not matched to a gene: 14. The CDR3 runs to 17 residues. Germline V lookup: CDR1 LNHDA, CDR2 SQIVND (reference sequence). The CDR3 DNA is TGTGCCAGTAGTATGGGCGGAGGACAGGGAATGGGGAATGAGCAGTTCTTC. This codes for CASSMGGGQGMGNEQFF.

V and J are TRBV12-3 or TRBV12-4 and TRBJ1-1; 7 bases match TRBD1. The CDR3 is made up of 12 amino acids. Unmatched junction bases numbered 6, after V lost 11 bases and J lost 3 bases. The CDR3 sequence: CALGDSHTEAFF. CDR3 bases: TGTGCCCTAGGGGACAGTCACACTGAAGCTTTCTTT.

The V and J genes are TRBV5-3 and TRBJ1-5, with TRBD1 as a possible D gene (6 bases). TRBV5-3 is an open reading frame, and its role is uncertain. There are 17 residues in the CDR3. V shed 1 base and J shed 4 bases, with 18 bases lying between them. The chain's CDR3 is CARSLRPRGCPNQPQHF. The CDR3 DNA is TGTGCCAGAAGCTTGAGACCCAGGGGATGTCCTAATCAGCCCCAGCATTTT.

The rearrangement joins TRBV5-6 to TRBJ1-6; TRBD1 agrees at 9 bases. In germline, CDR1 is SGHDT, CDR2 YYEEEE. There are 19 residues in the CDR3. With V trimmed by 0 bases and J by 7 bases, 14 bases remained unmatched. CDR3: CASSLVAGTGRFGNSPLHF. The CDR3 DNA sequence: TGTGCCAGCAGCTTGGTAGCCGGGACAGGGCGTTTTGGGAATTCACCCCTCCACTTT. Looking up the rest from reference TRBV5-6 and TRBJ1-6 gives the full variable domain: DAGVTQSPTHLIKTRGQQVTLRCSPKSGHDTVSWYQQALGQGPQFIFQYYEEEERQRGNFPDRFSGHQFPNYSSELNVNALLLGDSALYLCASSLVAGTGRFGNSPLHFGNGTRLTVT.

The chain carries TRBV14 and TRBJ2-3; 7 nucleotides align to TRBD1. The ends lost 1 base at V and 0 bases at J; junction bases unmatched: 10. The CDR3 is made up of 18 amino acids. The germline V gene encodes CDR1 SGHDN and CDR2 FVKESK. The CDR3 sequence is CASSQGGVTGLSTDTQYF. For the CDR3, the DNA is TGTGCCAGCAGCCAAGGAGGAGTGACAGGGCTTAGCACAGATACGCAGTATTTT. The entire variable domain, with the rest obtained from reference TRBV14 and TRBJ2-3, is as follows: EAGVTQFPSHSVIEKGQTVTLRCDPISGHDNLYWYRRVMGKEIKFLLHFVKESKQDESGMPNNRFLAERTGGTYSTLKVQPAELEDSGVYFCASSQGGVTGLSTDTQYFGPGTRLTVL.

The chain carries TRBV19 and TRBJ2-7, with TRBD2 identical over 13 bases. Unmatched junction bases numbered 9, after V lost 5 bases and J lost 2 bases. Germline CDR1 reads LNHDA; CDR2 reads SQIVND (reference sequence). This CDR3 is 17 amino acids long. In DNA, the CDR3 is TGTGCCAGTAGTGACCCCGGGACTAGCGGGGCAGCCTACGAGCAGTACTTC. Amino acids: CASSDPGTSGAAYEQYF.